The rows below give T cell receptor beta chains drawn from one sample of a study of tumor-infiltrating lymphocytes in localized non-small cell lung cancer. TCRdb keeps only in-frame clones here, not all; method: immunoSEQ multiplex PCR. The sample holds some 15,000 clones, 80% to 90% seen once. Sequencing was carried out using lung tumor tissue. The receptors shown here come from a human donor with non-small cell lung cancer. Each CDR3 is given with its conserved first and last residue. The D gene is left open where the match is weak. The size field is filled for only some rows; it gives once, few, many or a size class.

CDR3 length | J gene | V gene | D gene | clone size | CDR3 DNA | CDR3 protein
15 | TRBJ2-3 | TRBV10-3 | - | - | TGTGCCATCAGTGAGCGAGGGGGGAGCACAGATACGCAGTATTTT | CAISERGGSTDTQYF
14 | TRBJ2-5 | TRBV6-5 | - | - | TGTGCCAGCAACCAGACCCAAGTCCAAGAGACCCAGTACTTC | CASNQTQVQETQYF
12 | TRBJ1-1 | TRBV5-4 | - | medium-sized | TGTGCCAGCAGCCTCCAAGAAGTTGAAGCTTTCTTT | CASSLQEVEAFF
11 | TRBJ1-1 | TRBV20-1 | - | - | TGCAGTGCTGAGGTGGACACTGAAGCTTTCTTT | CSAEVDTEAFF
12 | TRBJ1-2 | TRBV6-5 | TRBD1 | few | TGTGCCAGCAAAATACAAGGGGGCGGCTACACCTTC | CASKIQGGGYTF
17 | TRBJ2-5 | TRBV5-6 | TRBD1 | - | TGTGCCAGCAGCTTGGCCACGGGACAGGGATTAGCAGAGACCCAGTACTTC | CASSLATGQGLAETQYF
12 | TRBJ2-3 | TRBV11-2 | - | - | TGTGCCAGCAGCGTACAGGGAGATACGCAGTATTTT | CASSVQGDTQYF
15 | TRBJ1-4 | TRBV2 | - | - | TGTGCCACCTGTGAAGTAGGACAGTTTAATGAAAAACTGTTTTTT | CATCEVGQFNEKLFF
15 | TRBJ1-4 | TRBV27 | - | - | TGTGCCAGCAGTCCGGTTGGTGGGACTAATGAAAAACTGTTTTTT | CASSPVGGTNEKLFF
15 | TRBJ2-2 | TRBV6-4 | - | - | TGTGCCAGCAGTGTATTGGCTAGCGAGACCGGGGAGCTGTTTTTT | CASSVLASETGELFF
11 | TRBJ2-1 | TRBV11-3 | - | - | TGTGCCAGCAGCGCTAGAAATGAGCAGTTCTTC | CASSARNEQFF
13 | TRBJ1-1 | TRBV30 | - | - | TGTGCCTGGAGTATCACGACAGGCACTGAAGCTTTCTTT | CAWSITTGTEAFF
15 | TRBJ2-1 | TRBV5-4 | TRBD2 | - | TGTGCCAGCAGCTACCGGGGGGGATGGGGTAATGAGCAGTTCTTC | CASSYRGGWGNEQFF
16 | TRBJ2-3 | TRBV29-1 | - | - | TGCAGCGTTGACTCGCCTGCGGGGGCCCGGGCAGATACGCAGTATTTT | CSVDSPAGARADTQYF
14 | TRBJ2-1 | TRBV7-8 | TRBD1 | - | TGTGCCAGCAGCTCCCGGACAGGGTGGGTTGAGCAGTTCTTC | CASSSRTGWVEQFF
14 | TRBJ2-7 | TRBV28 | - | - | TGTGCCAGCAGGTTTTGGGGGTCAGCCTACGAGCAGTACTTC | CASRFWGSAYEQYF
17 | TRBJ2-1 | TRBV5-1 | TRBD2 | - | TGCGCCAGCAGCTTCGGATCCACCGGGACTAGCATGAATGAGCAGTTCTTC | CASSFGSTGTSMNEQFF
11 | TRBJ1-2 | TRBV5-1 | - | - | TGCGCCAGCAGCTCAGGGTATGGCTACACCTTC | CASSSGYGYTF
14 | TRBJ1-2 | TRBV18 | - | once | TGTGCCAGCTCACCCGGCCGGGGCGTCTATGGCTACACCTTC | CASSPGRGVYGYTF
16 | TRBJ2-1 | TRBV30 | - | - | TGTGCCTGGAGTGTATCGACCAAGTATTCCTACAATGAGCAGTTCTTC | CAWSVSTKYSYNEQFF
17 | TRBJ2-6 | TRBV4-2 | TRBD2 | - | TGTGCCAGCAGCCAACGGGAGGGGTCGGCAGGGGCCAACGTCCTGACTTTC | CASSQREGSAGANVLTF
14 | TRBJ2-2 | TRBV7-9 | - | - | TGTGCCAGCAGCCCTCAGGGGGGGACCGGGGAGCTGTTTTTT | CASSPQGGTGELFF
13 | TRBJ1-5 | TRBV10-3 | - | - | TGTGCCAGCCAACAGGATAGCAATCAGCCCCAGCATTTT | CASQQDSNQPQHF
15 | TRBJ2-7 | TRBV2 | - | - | TGTGCCAGCAGTGAAACCGCAGACCCTACCTACGAGCAGTACTTC | CASSETADPTYEQYF
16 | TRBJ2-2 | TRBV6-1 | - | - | TGTGCCAGCAGTGACCTCGGGACTCGGAACACCGGGGAGCTGTTTTTT | CASSDLGTRNTGELFF
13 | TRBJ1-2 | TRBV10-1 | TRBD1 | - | TGCGCCAGCAGTCCGGACAGGGCTAATGGCTACACCTTC | CASSPDRANGYTF
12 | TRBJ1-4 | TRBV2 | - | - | TGTGCCAGCGGAAGGGAAGGAGAAAAACTGTTTTTT | CASGREGEKLFF
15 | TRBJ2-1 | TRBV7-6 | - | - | TGTGCCAGCAGCTTAGGGACCACAAAGGGAGATGAGCAGTTCTTC | CASSLGTTKGDEQFF
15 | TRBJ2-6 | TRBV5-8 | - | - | TGTGCCAGCAGTCAGGACTGGTCTGGGGCCAACGTCCTGACTTTC | CASSQDWSGANVLTF
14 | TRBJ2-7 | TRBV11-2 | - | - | TGTGCCAGCAGCTTACTCGTGAGCTCCTACGAGCAGTACTTC | CASSLLVSSYEQYF
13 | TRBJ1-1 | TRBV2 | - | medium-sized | TGTGCCAGCAACAGGGAATCTAACGCTGAAGCTTTCTTT | CASNRESNAEAFF
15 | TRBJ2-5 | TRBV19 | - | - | TGTGCCAGTAGTATAAAGTGGGGGGCGGGAGAGACCCAGTACTTC | CASSIKWGAGETQYF
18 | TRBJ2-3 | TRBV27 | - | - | TGTGCCAGCAGTCCCTTGGGGGCTACTAGCGCGGACACAGATACGCAGTATTTT | CASSPLGATSADTDTQYF
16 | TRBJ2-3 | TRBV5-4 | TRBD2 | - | TGTGCCAGCAGCCTAGGACTAGCGGATAACACAGATACGCAGTATTTT | CASSLGLADNTDTQYF
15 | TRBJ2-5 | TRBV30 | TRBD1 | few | TGTGCCTGGTCTGGGCGGACAGGGCCCCAAGAGACCCAGTACTTC | CAWSGRTGPQETQYF